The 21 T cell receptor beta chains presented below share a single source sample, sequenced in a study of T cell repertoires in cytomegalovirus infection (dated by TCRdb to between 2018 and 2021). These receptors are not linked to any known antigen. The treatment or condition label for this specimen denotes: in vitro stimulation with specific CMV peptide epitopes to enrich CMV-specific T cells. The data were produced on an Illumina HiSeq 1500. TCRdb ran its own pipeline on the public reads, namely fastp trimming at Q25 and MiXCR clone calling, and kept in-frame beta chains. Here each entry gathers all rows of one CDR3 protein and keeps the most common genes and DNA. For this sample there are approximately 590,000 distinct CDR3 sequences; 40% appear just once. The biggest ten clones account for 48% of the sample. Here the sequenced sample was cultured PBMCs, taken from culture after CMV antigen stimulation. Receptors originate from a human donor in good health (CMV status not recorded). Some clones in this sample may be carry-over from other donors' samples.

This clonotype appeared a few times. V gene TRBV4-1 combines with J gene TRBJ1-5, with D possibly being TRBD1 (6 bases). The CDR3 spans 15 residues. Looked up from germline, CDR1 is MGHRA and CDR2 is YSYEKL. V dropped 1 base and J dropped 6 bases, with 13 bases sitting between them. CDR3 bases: TGCGCCAGCAGCCAAGTACAGGGACGGGGTCAGCCCCAGCATTTT. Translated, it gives CASSQVQGRGQPQHF.

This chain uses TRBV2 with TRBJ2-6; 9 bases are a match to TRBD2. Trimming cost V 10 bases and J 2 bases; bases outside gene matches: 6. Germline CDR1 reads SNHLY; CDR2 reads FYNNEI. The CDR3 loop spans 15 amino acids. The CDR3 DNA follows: TGTGCCACACAGCGGGAGGTGGCTGGGGCCAACGTCCTGACTTTC. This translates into CATQREVAGANVLTF.

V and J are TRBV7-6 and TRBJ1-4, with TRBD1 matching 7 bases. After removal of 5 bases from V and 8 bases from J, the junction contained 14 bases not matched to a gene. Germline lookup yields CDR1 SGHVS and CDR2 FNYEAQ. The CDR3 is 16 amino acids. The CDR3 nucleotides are TGTGCCAGCAGCGTACCCTACCCCAGACAGGGAGAAAAACTGTTTTTT. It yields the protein CASSVPYPRQGEKLFF.

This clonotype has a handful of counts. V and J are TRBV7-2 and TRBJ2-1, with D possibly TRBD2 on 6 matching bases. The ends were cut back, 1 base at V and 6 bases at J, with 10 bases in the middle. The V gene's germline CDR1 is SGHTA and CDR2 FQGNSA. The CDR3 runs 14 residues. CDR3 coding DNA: TGTGCCAGCAGCTTAGGTGGGGGAGGCAATGAGCAGTTCTTC. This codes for CASSLGGGGNEQFF.

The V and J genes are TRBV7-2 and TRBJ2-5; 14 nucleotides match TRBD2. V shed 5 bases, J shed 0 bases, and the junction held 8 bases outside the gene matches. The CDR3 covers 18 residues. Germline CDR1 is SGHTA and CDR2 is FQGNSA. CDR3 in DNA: TGTGCCAGCAGCCGGAGGACTAGCGGGGGGACGTACCAAGAGACCCAGTACTTC. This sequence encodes CASSRRTSGGTYQETQYF.

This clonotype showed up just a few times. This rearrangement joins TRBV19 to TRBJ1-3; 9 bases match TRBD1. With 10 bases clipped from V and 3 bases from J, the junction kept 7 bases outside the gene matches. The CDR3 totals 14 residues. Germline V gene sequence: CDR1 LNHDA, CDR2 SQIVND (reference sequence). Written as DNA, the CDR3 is TGTGCCACCACACAGGGGGCTCGTGGAAACACCATATATTTT. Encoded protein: CATTQGARGNTIYF.

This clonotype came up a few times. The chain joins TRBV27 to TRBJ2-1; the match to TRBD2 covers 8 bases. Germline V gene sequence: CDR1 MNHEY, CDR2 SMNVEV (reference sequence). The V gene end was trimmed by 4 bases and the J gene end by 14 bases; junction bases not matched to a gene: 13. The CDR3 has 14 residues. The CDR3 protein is CASSYASGGGPKFF. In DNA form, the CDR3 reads TGTGCCAGCAGTTACGCGTCCGGGGGGGGCCCGAAGTTCTTC.

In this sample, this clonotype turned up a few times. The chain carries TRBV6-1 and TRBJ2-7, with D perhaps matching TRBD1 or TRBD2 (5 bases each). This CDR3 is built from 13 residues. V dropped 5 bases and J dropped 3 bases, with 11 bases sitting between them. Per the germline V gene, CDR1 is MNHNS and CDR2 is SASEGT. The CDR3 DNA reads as TGTGCCAGCAGTCAGGGACCGGTCTACGAGCAGTACTTC. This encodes CASSQGPVYEQYF.

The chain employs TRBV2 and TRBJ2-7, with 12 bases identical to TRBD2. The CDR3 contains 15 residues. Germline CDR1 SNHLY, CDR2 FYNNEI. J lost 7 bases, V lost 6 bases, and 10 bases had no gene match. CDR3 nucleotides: TGTGCCAGCAGGACCCTAGCGGGGGGGCTTCGAGAGCAGTACTTC. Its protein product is CASRTLAGGLREQYF.

The CDR3 DNA sequence: TGTGCCAGCAGTTACGCACTAGCGGGGGGGACCTACGAGCAGTACTTC. It specifies CASSYALAGGTYEQYF. The chain joins TRBV6-2 or TRBV6-3 to TRBJ2-7, with TRBD2 identical over 13 bases. The CDR3 has 16 amino acids. Trimming cost V 2 bases and J 2 bases; bases outside gene matches: 3. Germline assignment: CDR1 MNHEY and CDR2 SVGEGT.

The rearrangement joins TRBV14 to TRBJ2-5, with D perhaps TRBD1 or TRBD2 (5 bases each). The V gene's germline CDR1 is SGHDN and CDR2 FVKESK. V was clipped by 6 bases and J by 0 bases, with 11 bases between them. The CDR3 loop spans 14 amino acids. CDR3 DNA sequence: TGTGCCAGCAGGCGTCGGGGCAACCAAGAGACCCAGTACTTC. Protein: CASRRRGNQETQYF.

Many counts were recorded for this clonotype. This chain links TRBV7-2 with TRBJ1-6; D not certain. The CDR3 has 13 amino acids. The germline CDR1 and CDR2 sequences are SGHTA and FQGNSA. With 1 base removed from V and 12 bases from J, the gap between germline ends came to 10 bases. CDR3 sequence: CASSLGGTKPLHF. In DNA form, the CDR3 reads TGTGCCAGCAGCTTAGGCGGTACGAAACCCCTCCACTTT.

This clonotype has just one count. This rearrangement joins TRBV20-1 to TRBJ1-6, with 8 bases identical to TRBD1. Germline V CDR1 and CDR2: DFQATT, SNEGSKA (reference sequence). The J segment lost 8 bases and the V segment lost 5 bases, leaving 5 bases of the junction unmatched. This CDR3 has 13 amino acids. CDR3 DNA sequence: TGCAGTGCTTGGACAGGGAATTATTCACCCCTCCACTTT. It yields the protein CSAWTGNYSPLHF.

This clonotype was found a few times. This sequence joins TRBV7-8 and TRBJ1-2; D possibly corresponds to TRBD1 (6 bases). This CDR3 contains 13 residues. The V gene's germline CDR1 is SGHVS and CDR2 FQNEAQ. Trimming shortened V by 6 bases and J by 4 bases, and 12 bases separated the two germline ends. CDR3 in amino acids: CASSFQGSYGYTF. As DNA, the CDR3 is TGTGCCAGCAGTTTCCAGGGGAGCTATGGCTACACCTTC.

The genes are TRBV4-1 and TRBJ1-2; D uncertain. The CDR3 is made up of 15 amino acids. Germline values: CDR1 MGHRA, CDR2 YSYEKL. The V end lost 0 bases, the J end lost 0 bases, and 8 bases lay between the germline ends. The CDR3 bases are TGCGCCAGCAGCCAAGAAGGGCGGACTAACTATGGCTACACCTTC. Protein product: CASSQEGRTNYGYTF.

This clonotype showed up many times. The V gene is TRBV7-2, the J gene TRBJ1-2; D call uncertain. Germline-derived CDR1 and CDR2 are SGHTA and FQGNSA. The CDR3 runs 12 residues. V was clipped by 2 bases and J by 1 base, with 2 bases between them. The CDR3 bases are TGTGCCAGCAGCTTAAGTAACTATGGCTACACCTTC. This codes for CASSLSNYGYTF.

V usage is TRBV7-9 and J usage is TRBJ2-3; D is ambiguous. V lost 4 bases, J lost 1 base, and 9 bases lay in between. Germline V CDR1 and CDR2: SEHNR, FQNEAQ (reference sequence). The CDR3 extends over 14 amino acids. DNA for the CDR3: TGTGCCAGCAGCTCAGTCGGAGGCACAGATACGCAGTATTTT. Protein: CASSSVGGTDTQYF. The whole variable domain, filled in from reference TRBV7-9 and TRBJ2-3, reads DTGVSQNPRHKITKRGQNVTFRCDPISEHNRLYWYRQTLGQGPEFLTYFQNEAQLEKSRLLSDRFSAERPKGSFSTLEIQRTEQGDSAMYLCASSSVGGTDTQYFGPGTRLTVL.

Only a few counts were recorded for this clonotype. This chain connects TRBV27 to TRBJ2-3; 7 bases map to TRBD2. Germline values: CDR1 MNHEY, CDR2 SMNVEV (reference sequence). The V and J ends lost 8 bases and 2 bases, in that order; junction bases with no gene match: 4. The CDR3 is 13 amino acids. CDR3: CASLGTTTDTQYF. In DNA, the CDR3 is TGTGCCAGCCTCGGGACTACCACAGATACGCAGTATTTT.

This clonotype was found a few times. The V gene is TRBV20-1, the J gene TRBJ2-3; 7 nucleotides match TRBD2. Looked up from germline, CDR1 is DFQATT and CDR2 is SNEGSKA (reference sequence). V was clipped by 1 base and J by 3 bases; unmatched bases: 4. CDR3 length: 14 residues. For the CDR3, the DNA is TGCAGTGCTAGAGTTCCGGGGGGAACAGATACGCAGTATTTT. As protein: CSARVPGGTDTQYF.

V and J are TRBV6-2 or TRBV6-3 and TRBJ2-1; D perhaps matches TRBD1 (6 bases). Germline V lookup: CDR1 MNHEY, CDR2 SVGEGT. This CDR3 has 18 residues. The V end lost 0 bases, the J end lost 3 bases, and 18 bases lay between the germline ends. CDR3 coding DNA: TGTGCCAGCAGTTACTCCCCCGCAGGGGTGAAGATCTACAATGAGCAGTTCTTC. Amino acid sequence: CASSYSPAGVKIYNEQFF.

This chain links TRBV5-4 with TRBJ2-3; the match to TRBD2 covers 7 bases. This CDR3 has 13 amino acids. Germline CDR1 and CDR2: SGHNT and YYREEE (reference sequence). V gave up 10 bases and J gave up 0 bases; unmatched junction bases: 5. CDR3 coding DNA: TGTGCCGGTCGAGCGGGAAGCACAGATACGCAGTATTTT. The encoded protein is CAGRAGSTDTQYF.